What follows are 28 T cell receptor beta chains derived from one specimen sequenced in a study of radiotherapy plus CTLA-4 blockade in lung cancer. Clones were read by immunoSEQ multiplex PCR, and TCRdb kept only the in-frame ones, dropping some. The table lists 47,000 or so clones, more than 75% of them singletons. The sequencing used peripheral blood, collected from a patient treated with radiotherapy plus ipilimumab. These receptors originate from a human donor with non-small cell lung cancer whose response to radiotherapy plus ipilimumab could not be evaluated.

This clone was picked up one time. The chain has TRBV28 and TRBJ1-2, with TRBD1 as a possible D gene (6 bases). The CDR3 sequence is 14 residues long. Germline V lookup: CDR1 MDHEN, CDR2 SYDVKM. Trimming stripped 3 bases from V and 2 bases from J, with 10 bases between. The DNA for the CDR3 is TGTGCCAGCAGTTTGGTCACAGGGAACTATGGCTACACCTTC. It codes for CASSLVTGNYGYTF.

This chain joins TRBV10-3 and TRBJ2-5; TRBD1 agrees at 9 bases. Germline trimming cut 2 bases from V and 4 bases from J; bases unmatched to any gene: 11. Germline V gene sequence: CDR1 ENHRY, CDR2 SYGVKD. The CDR3 loop spans 17 amino acids. The CDR3 region is CAISEKFWDREGETQYF. The DNA of the CDR3 is TGTGCCATCAGTGAGAAGTTTTGGGACAGGGAAGGAGAGACCCAGTACTTC.

The chain has TRBV7-9 and TRBJ2-3; a possible D gene is TRBD2 (6 bases). CDR1 and CDR2 from the germline V gene are SEHNR and FQNEAQ (reference sequence). V lost 1 base to trimming and J lost 2 bases, with 10 bases between them. The CDR3 spans 15 residues. CDR3 in DNA: TGTGCCAGCAGCTTAGTGGGACTGATCACAGATACGCAGTATTTT. Translated: CASSLVGLITDTQYF.

The J gene is TRBJ2-1, the V gene TRBV6-1; TRBD2 matches at 7 bases. Germline V gene data show CDR1 as MNHNS and CDR2 as SASEGT. Trimming removed 7 bases from V and 4 bases from J; junction bases left unmatched: 4. This CDR3 region has 13 residues. Here the CDR3 DNA reads TGTGCCAGCAATCCTAGCGGTTACAATGAGCAGTTCTTC. Translated: CASNPSGYNEQFF.

The V gene is TRBV18, the J gene TRBJ2-1, with TRBD1 matching over 8 bases. CDR1 and CDR2 from the germline V gene are KGHSH and LQKENI. This CDR3 contains 16 residues. The V gene end was trimmed by 0 bases and the J gene end by 2 bases; junction bases not matched to a gene: 3. The CDR3 coding sequence is TGTGCCAGCTCACCACCGAGGACAGGGCCCTACAATGAGCAGTTCTTC. Translating gives CASSPPRTGPYNEQFF. The whole variable domain, remainder taken from reference TRBV18 and TRBJ2-1, is NAGVMQNPRHLVRRRGQEARLRCSPMKGHSHVYWYRQLPEEGLKFMVYLQKENIIDESGMPKERFSAEFPKEGPSILRIQQVVRGDSAAYFCASSPPRTGPYNEQFFGPGTRLTVL.

V is TRBV10-3 and J is TRBJ2-3, with TRBD2 matching over 9 bases. The ends lost 4 bases at V and 1 base at J; junction bases unmatched: 3. In germline, CDR1 is ENHRY, CDR2 SYGVKD. CDR3 length: 15 residues. The CDR3 nucleotides read TGTGCCATCAGTGCTGCTAGCGGGGGCACAGATACGCAGTATTTT. This sequence encodes CAISAASGGTDTQYF.

CDR3 coding DNA: TGTGCCAGCACCAGGGTGCTCCAAACAAACGAGCAGTACTTC. It encodes CASTRVLQTNEQYF. The V gene is TRBV6-1, the J gene TRBJ2-5, with D perhaps matching TRBD1 (5 bases). The J call may be wrong; the DNA end is better matched by TRBJ2-7. The CDR3 loop spans 14 amino acids. Germline V CDR1 and CDR2: MNHNS, SASEGT.

This chain joins TRBV4-1 and TRBJ2-5; a possible D gene is TRBD1 (6 bases). The J call may not be correct, given that the DNA end is closer to TRBJ2-7. The CDR3 loop spans 17 amino acids. CDR1 is MGHRA and CDR2 is YSYEKL in the germline V gene. Here the CDR3 reads CASSQVVRRRGIYEQYF. CDR3 bases: TGCGCCAGCAGCCAAGTTGTTAGACGTAGGGGGATCTACGAGCAGTACTTC.

The chain employs TRBV19 and TRBJ1-2; possible D gene TRBD1, 5 bases. Trimming cost V 3 bases and J 4 bases, with 21 bases left between them. The CDR3 runs 17 residues. Germline-derived CDR1 and CDR2 are LNHDA and SQIVND (reference sequence). In nucleotides, the CDR3 is TGTGCCAGTAGTATCCTACCAGGGATTTCGCGAGGCTATGGCTACACCTTC. Encoded protein: CASSILPGISRGYGYTF.

The chain recombines TRBV19 with TRBJ2-5; 11 nucleotides agree with TRBD1. CDR3 length equals 15 residues. The V segment lost 4 bases and the J segment 5 bases; nucleotides outside the gene matches: 6. CDR1 and CDR2 (germline): LNHDA, SQIVND (reference sequence). The CDR3 DNA reads TGTGCCAGTAGTAACTGGACAGGGGGCGTGGAGACCCAGTACTTC. This codes for CASSNWTGGVETQYF.

The rearrangement joins TRBV28 to TRBJ1-3; perhaps TRBD1 as D (6 bases). V shed 6 bases and J shed 7 bases, with 13 bases lying between them. This CDR3 contains 13 residues. Germline V lookup: CDR1 MDHEN, CDR2 SYDVKM. This CDR3 is CASSLDRLNTIYF. The CDR3 DNA sequence: TGTGCCAGCAGCCTCGACAGGTTGAACACCATATATTTT. Drawing the rest from reference TRBV28 and TRBJ1-3, the complete variable domain is DVKVTQSSRYLVKRTGEKVFLECVQDMDHENMFWYRQDPGLGLRLIYFSYDVKMKEKGDIPEGYSVSREKKERFSLILESASTNQTSMYLCASSLDRLNTIYFGEGSWLTVV.

A single count supports this clone. The chain carries TRBV5-1 and TRBJ1-2; TRBD1 matches at 10 bases. Per the germline V gene, CDR1 is SGHRS and CDR2 is YFSETQ. This CDR3 contains 15 residues. The J segment lost 4 bases and the V segment lost 3 bases, leaving 6 bases of the junction unmatched. CDR3 in amino acids: CASSWGGQGRYGYTF. The DNA for the CDR3 is TGCGCCAGCAGCTGGGGGGGACAGGGGCGCTATGGCTACACCTTC.

This clone was seen once. This chain uses TRBV9 with TRBJ2-2, with 13 bases identical to TRBD2. Germline CDR1 is SGDLS and CDR2 is YYNGEE. After removal of 4 bases from V and 4 bases from J, the junction contained 7 bases not matched to a gene. This CDR3 spans 17 amino acids. CDR3 coding DNA: TGTGCCAGCAGCCCCCGACTAGCGGGAGGCACCACCGGGGAGCTGTTTTTT. Translation gives CASSPRLAGGTTGELFF.

The genes are TRBV27 and TRBJ2-7; TRBD1 aligns across 8 bases. The CDR3 is made up of 16 amino acids. Germline loops: CDR1 MNHEY, CDR2 SMNVEV (reference sequence). After removal of 4 bases from V and 0 bases from J, the junction contained 8 bases not matched to a gene. CDR3 region: CASSSDRGVSSYEQYF. CDR3 sequence (DNA): TGTGCCAGCAGTTCCGACAGGGGAGTGTCCTCCTACGAGCAGTACTTC.

The chain has TRBV9 and TRBJ2-7, with 7 nucleotides matching TRBD2. The J segment lost 3 bases and the V segment lost 0 bases, leaving 3 bases of the junction unmatched. There are 14 residues in the CDR3. Germline-derived CDR1 and CDR2 are SGDLS and YYNGEE. CDR3 protein: CASSVGGGFYEQYF. In DNA, the CDR3 is TGTGCCAGCAGCGTAGGGGGGGGGTTCTACGAGCAGTACTTC.

This clone was observed a single time. The chain combines TRBV11-2 with TRBJ1-3; D unclear. V shed 3 bases and J shed 0 bases, with 15 bases lying between them. Per the germline V gene, CDR1 is SGHAT and CDR2 is FQNNGV. The CDR3 extends over 17 amino acids. CDR3 sequence (DNA): TGTGCCAGCAGCTTTCCCCCGGGGTTTGGCTCTGGAAACACCATATATTTT. This codes for CASSFPPGFGSGNTIYF. Complete variable domain (other parts from reference TRBV11-2 and TRBJ1-3): EAGVAQSPRYKIIEKRQSVAFWCNPISGHATLYWYQQILGQGPKLLIQFQNNGVVDDSQLPKDRFSAERLKGVDSTLKIQPAKLEDSAVYLCASSFPPGFGSGNTIYFGEGSWLTVV.

This chain links TRBV27 with TRBJ2-1; TRBD2 is a possible D gene (5 bases). The CDR3 covers 14 residues. Trimming pared 3 bases from V and 4 bases from J, leaving 10 bases between. CDR1 is MNHEY, CDR2 SMNVEV, per germline (reference sequence). The CDR3 sequence is CASSFQDSYNEQFF. CDR3 sequence (DNA): TGTGCCAGCAGTTTCCAGGACTCGTACAATGAGCAGTTCTTC.

This chain uses TRBV19 with TRBJ2-2, with 7 bases that match TRBD2. The J segment lost 6 bases and the V segment lost 5 bases, leaving 12 bases of the junction unmatched. Germline values: CDR1 LNHDA, CDR2 SQIVND (reference sequence). The CDR3 sequence is 16 residues long. The CDR3 region is CASSLRTPGRPGELFF. The CDR3 DNA reads as TGTGCCAGTAGTCTCCGGACACCCGGGAGGCCCGGGGAGCTGTTTTTT.

The rearrangement uses TRBV5-1 and TRBJ2-5; 7 bases are a match to TRBD1. Germline lookup yields CDR1 SGHRS and CDR2 YFSETQ. The CDR3 spans 15 residues. With 4 bases clipped from V and 1 base from J, the junction kept 7 bases outside the gene matches. CDR3 amino acids: CASSPGTARQETQYF. Here the CDR3 DNA reads TGCGCCAGCAGCCCGGGGACAGCCCGCCAAGAGACCCAGTACTTC.

The chain couples TRBV30 to TRBJ2-2; TRBD1 is a possible D gene (6 bases). Trimming removed 6 bases from V and 4 bases from J, with 12 bases in between. The V gene's germline CDR1 is GTSNPN and CDR2 SVGIG (reference sequence). This CDR3 contains 13 residues. The chain's CDR3 is CACDRQRTGELFF. CDR3 sequence (DNA): TGTGCCTGTGACAGGCAGCGCACCGGGGAGCTGTTTTTT.

The chain has TRBV28 and TRBJ1-5; D uncertain. This CDR3 spans 15 amino acids. Germline V gene data show CDR1 as MDHEN and CDR2 as SYDVKM. Trimming removed 6 bases from V and 5 bases from J, with 17 bases in between. The CDR3 coding sequence is TGTGCCAGCAGACTCCTGGGGAGGGTCGATCAGCCCCAGCATTTT. Protein sequence: CASRLLGRVDQPQHF.

The chain is built from TRBV29-1 and TRBJ2-1; 12 bases are a match to TRBD2. CDR1 is SQVTM and CDR2 is ANQGSEA in the germline V gene. V shed 6 bases, J shed 7 bases, and the junction held 7 bases outside the gene matches. CDR3 length: 14 residues. CDR3 nucleotide sequence: TGCAGCGTCGTTCGGACTAGCGGGACAAATGAGCAGTTCTTC. It translates to CSVVRTSGTNEQFF.

The chain joins TRBV28 to TRBJ2-5; D is undetermined. Germline CDR1 MDHEN, CDR2 SYDVKM. V lost 3 bases and J 0 bases, leaving 8 bases between the germline ends. This CDR3 comprises 14 residues. The CDR3, as DNA: TGTGCCAGCAGTTTGAGAGAGTACCAAGAGACCCAGTACTTC. Translated, it gives CASSLREYQETQYF.

Only one count was recorded for this clone. This sequence joins TRBV27 and TRBJ1-2; TRBD1 matches 9 bases. Looked up from germline, CDR1 is MNHEY and CDR2 is SMNVEV (reference sequence). J lost 3 bases, V lost 6 bases, and 11 bases had no gene match. This CDR3 has 16 amino acids. The CDR3 sequence is CASRAPGQGDYYGYTF. The CDR3 DNA reads as TGTGCCAGCAGGGCCCCGGGACAGGGAGATTACTATGGCTACACCTTC.

The rearrangement uses TRBV6-5 and TRBJ2-1, with 9 bases fitting TRBD1. The CDR3 length is 15 residues. After removal of 0 bases from V and 3 bases from J, the junction contained 0 bases not matched to a gene. Germline assignment: CDR1 MNHEY and CDR2 SVGAGI. CDR3 sequence (DNA): TGTGCCAGCAGTTACTCGACAGGGGGCTACAATGAGCAGTTCTTC. Translating it yields CASSYSTGGYNEQFF.

CDR3: CASSQGGSSYEQYF. As DNA, the CDR3 is TGCGCCAGCAGCCAAGGTGGGAGCTCCTACGAGCAGTACTTC. The chain combines TRBV4-3 with TRBJ2-7, with a weak D call TRBD2 (5 bases). Germline V gene sequence: CDR1 LGHNA, CDR2 YSLEER. This CDR3 region has 14 residues. Deletions cut 1 base from V and 0 bases from J, with 7 bases between.

The V and J genes are TRBV28 and TRBJ2-7; 7 bases are a match to TRBD1. Per the germline V gene, CDR1 is MDHEN and CDR2 is SYDVKM. J was trimmed by 6 bases and V by 6 bases; bases with no gene match: 20. The CDR3 is 17 residues long. CDR3 nucleotides: TGTGCCAGCAGAACCTGGGACAGAACCTCCCATGAGCGCGAGCAGTACTTC. It encodes CASRTWDRTSHEREQYF.

This clone was seen a single time. CDR3 sequence: CASSLTSGADTQYF. In nucleotides, the CDR3 is TGCGCCAGCAGCTTGACTAGCGGCGCAGATACGCAGTATTTT. The chain carries TRBV5-1 and TRBJ2-3, with 8 bases aligning to TRBD2. This CDR3 is built from 14 residues. Per germline, CDR1 SGHRS and CDR2 YFSETQ. J was trimmed by 4 bases and V by 1 base; bases with no gene match: 2.